The 28 T cell receptor beta chains below all came from one sample that was sequenced in a study of T-cell reconstitution after alpha-beta-depleted transplantation in children. The library targeted TCRbeta and was prepared with unique molecular identifiers. MiXCR was run by TCRdb on the PCR reads, yielding one entry per CDR3 protein. The table shows over 200,000 distinct CDR3 sequences, with about 8.7% occurring only once. The sample here was PBMCs, mostly from graft donor cells, taken 360 days after TCRalphabeta/CD19-depleted stem cell transplant. These receptors originate from a male patient between 2 and 10 years old who had a stem cell transplant for acute myeloid leukemia, so the T cells may come from the graft donor.

The chain links TRBV7-8 to TRBJ2-7, with D maybe TRBD1 (7 bases). Germline lookup yields CDR1 SGHVS and CDR2 FQNEAQ. The V and J ends lost 5 bases and 1 base respectively, with 18 bases between them. This CDR3 spans 16 amino acids. The CDR3 DNA sequence: TGTGCCAGCAGCGCCAAGAGACAGGGAGGTTCCTACGAGCAGTACTTC. It translates to CASSAKRQGGSYEQYF. The whole variable domain, remainder taken from reference TRBV7-8 and TRBJ2-7, is GAGVSQSPRYKVAKRGQDVALRCDPISGHVSLFWYQQALGQGPEFLTYFQNEAQLDKSGLPSDRFFAERPEGSVSTLKIQRTQQEDSAVYLCASSAKRQGGSYEQYFGPGTRLTVT.

Here the CDR3 DNA reads TGCAGTGCGAGCGGGACAGGTGGGGATGAAAAACTGTTTTTT. This gives the protein CSASGTGGDEKLFF. V gene TRBV20-1 combines with J gene TRBJ1-4, with TRBD1 matching over 8 bases. Germline V gives CDR1 DFQATT, CDR2 SNEGSKA (reference sequence). The V gene end was trimmed by 6 bases and the J gene end by 6 bases; junction bases not matched to a gene: 9. There are 14 residues in the CDR3.

This clonotype has at least ten counts. The chain links TRBV20-1 to TRBJ2-1; D not resolved. From germline, CDR1 is DFQATT and CDR2 SNEGSKA (reference sequence). The ends were cut back, 6 bases at V and 4 bases at J, with 13 bases in the middle. The CDR3 has 13 residues. The CDR3 here is CSAKIARYNEQFF. The DNA for the CDR3 is TGCAGTGCGAAGATAGCTAGATACAATGAGCAGTTCTTC.

This clonotype appeared a single time. The J gene is TRBJ1-1, the V gene TRBV21-1. TRBV21-1 is listed as a pseudogene. The CDR3 consists of 15 residues. The CDR3 sequence is CASSKIFVPNTEAFF. The CDR3 DNA reads as TGTGCCAGCAGCAAGATTTTTGTTCCGAACACTGAAGCTTTCTTT.

This clonotype was observed a handful of times. The chain joins TRBV24-1 to TRBJ2-3; weak D call: TRBD1 (6 bases). From germline, CDR1 is KGHDR and CDR2 SFDVKD. The V end was cut by 6 bases, the J end by 2 bases, with 8 bases between. The CDR3 contains 13 residues. The CDR3 DNA is TGTGCCACCAGTTTGGGACACACAGATACGCAGTATTTT. This encodes CATSLGHTDTQYF.

This clonotype was seen only a few times. The V and J genes are TRBV12-3 or TRBV12-4 and TRBJ1-2; TRBD1 might be the D (5 bases). V was pared by 5 bases and J by 6 bases, with 13 bases between. CDR3 length: 13 amino acids. The CDR3: CASSTNSGDGYTF. DNA of the CDR3: TGTGCCAGCAGTACAAATTCGGGGGATGGCTACACCTTC.

This clonotype appeared a few times. The genes are TRBV20-1 and TRBJ2-1; no reliable D call. Looked up from germline, CDR1 is DFQATT and CDR2 is SNEGSKA (reference sequence). This CDR3 has 15 amino acids. Trimming removed 1 base from V and 2 bases from J, with 12 bases in between. The CDR3 loop reads CSARAVTLTYNEQFF. CDR3 DNA: TGCAGTGCTAGAGCTGTGACCCTGACCTACAATGAGCAGTTCTTC.

This clonotype was seen only a few times. J is TRBJ1-2 and V is TRBV5-4; no reliable D call. The CDR3 consists of 12 residues. Trimming took 4 bases from V and 3 from J, leaving 7 bases between them. Germline CDR1 SGHNT, CDR2 YYREEE (reference sequence). This CDR3 is CASSTRDYGYTF. The CDR3 DNA reads as TGTGCCAGCAGCACCCGAGACTATGGCTACACCTTC.

This clonotype was detected only a few times. The chain links TRBV29-1 to TRBJ2-5; D is perhaps TRBD1 (6 bases). The CDR3 has 12 residues. Germline V CDR1 and CDR2: SQVTM, ANQGSEA. The V and J ends lost 7 bases and 5 bases respectively, with 14 bases between them. CDR3 sequence: CSAFTGWETQYF. CDR3 sequence (DNA): TGCAGCGCATTTACAGGGTGGGAGACCCAGTACTTC. The full variable domain, rest sourced from reference TRBV29-1 and TRBJ2-5, is SAVISQKPSRDICQRGTSLTIQCQVDSQVTMMFWYRQQPGQSLTLIATANQGSEATYESGFVIDKFPISRPNLTFSTLTVSNMSPEDSSIYLCSAFTGWETQYFGPGTRLLVL.

This clonotype came up many times. This chain joins TRBV27 and TRBJ2-1; no definite D call. Germline CDR1 and CDR2: MNHEY and SMNVEV (reference sequence). The CDR3 consists of 14 residues. V shed 5 bases and J shed 14 bases, with 22 bases lying between them. The CDR3 protein is CASSLLFGAGEEFF. DNA of the CDR3: TGTGCCAGCAGTCTCTTGTTCGGTGCAGGAGAGGAGTTCTTC.

This clonotype was found many times. The chain recombines TRBV20-1 with TRBJ2-6; TRBD1 matches 8 bases. The germline V gene has CDR1 DFQATT and CDR2 SNEGSKA (reference sequence). The CDR3 covers 14 residues. With 6 bases clipped from V and 4 bases from J, the junction kept 5 bases outside the gene matches. The chain's CDR3 is CSATDRAGANVLTF. Here the CDR3 DNA reads TGCAGTGCGACGGACAGGGCCGGGGCCAACGTCCTGACTTTC.

The chain links TRBV6-5 to TRBJ2-7; TRBD2 agrees at 10 bases. The length of the CDR3 is 18 residues. J was trimmed by 0 bases and V by 7 bases; bases with no gene match: 15. Per germline, CDR1 MNHEY and CDR2 SVGAGI. The CDR3 region is CASNWLAGAKGGSYEQYF. For the CDR3, the DNA is TGTGCCAGCAATTGGCTAGCGGGAGCAAAAGGAGGCTCCTACGAGCAGTACTTC.

There are a few counts of this clonotype. The CDR3 is CASSFQGLTEAFF. CDR3 DNA: TGTGCCAGCAGCTTCCAGGGGCTCACTGAAGCTTTCTTT. The chain uses TRBV5-5 and TRBJ1-1, with a weak D call TRBD1 (6 bases). Germline CDR1 is SGHKS and CDR2 is YYEKEE (reference sequence). The CDR3 has 13 residues. Between the trimmed V and J ends, which lost 2 bases and 4 bases, there was a span of 9 bases.

The sample holds many counts of this clonotype. The chain joins TRBV18 to TRBJ2-3, with D possibly being TRBD1 or TRBD2 (5 bases each). The CDR3 is 15 residues long. Germline V CDR1 and CDR2: KGHSH, LQKENI. Trimming cost V 4 bases and J 6 bases, with 17 bases left between them. CDR3 region: CASSLPGPKRDTQYF. The CDR3 nucleotides are TGTGCCAGCTCACTCCCGGGGCCAAAGAGGGATACGCAGTATTTT.

J is TRBJ1-1 and V is TRBV10-3; D gene uncertain. Per the germline V gene, CDR1 is ENHRY and CDR2 is SYGVKD. This CDR3 comprises 14 residues. The V gene lost 1 base and the J gene lost 2 bases, with 8 bases spanning the gap. CDR3 nucleotides: TGTGCCATCAGTGAGTTCTCACCAAACACTGAAGCTTTCTTT. Translation gives CAISEFSPNTEAFF.

This clonotype was observed a handful of times. The rearrangement joins TRBV9 to TRBJ2-2; 10 positions match TRBD2. Unmatched junction bases numbered 2, after V lost 5 bases and J lost 1 base. This CDR3 has 15 amino acids. Germline V gene data show CDR1 as SGDLS and CDR2 as YYNGEE. CDR3 amino acids: CASSWTSGNTGELFF. Here the CDR3 DNA reads TGTGCCAGCAGTTGGACTAGCGGGAACACCGGGGAGCTGTTTTTT.

This clonotype has at least ten counts. The chain combines TRBV5-1 with TRBJ1-5; weak D call: TRBD1 (5 bases). The CDR3 contains 13 residues. Germline CDR1 reads SGHRS; CDR2 reads YFSETQ. V lost 2 bases, J lost 5 bases, and 8 bases lay in between. The CDR3 here is CASSLQADQPQHF. CDR3 DNA: TGCGCCAGCAGCTTACAGGCCGATCAGCCCCAGCATTTT.

The gene calls are TRBV11-2 and TRBJ1-5, with TRBD1 as a possible D gene (6 bases). The germline V gene has CDR1 SGHAT and CDR2 FQNNGV. The CDR3 runs to 15 residues. V was trimmed by 5 bases and J by 7 bases, leaving 18 bases between them. DNA for the CDR3: TGTGCCAGCAGCGAACAGGGCCAGGTGGGACAGCCCCAGCATTTT. This translates into CASSEQGQVGQPQHF.

A few counts support this clonotype. The chain recombines TRBV6-2 or TRBV6-3 with TRBJ1-1; D uncertain. Germline-derived CDR1 and CDR2 are MNHEY and SVGEGT. The CDR3 consists of 15 residues. The V end was cut by 7 bases, the J end by 4 bases, with 19 bases between. DNA of the CDR3: TGTGCCAGCAATCACCCCGGTTCGGGAGGCACTGAAGCTTTCTTT. Translating it yields CASNHPGSGGTEAFF.

This clonotype came up many times. The chain combines TRBV6-4 with TRBJ2-1, with 12 bases matching TRBD2. This CDR3 contains 13 residues. Germline loops: CDR1 MRHNA, CDR2 SNTAGT. Germline trimming cut 9 bases from V and 6 bases from J; bases unmatched to any gene: 3. The CDR3 spells CASATSGSNEQFF. The CDR3 region has the DNA TGTGCCAGTGCGACTAGCGGGAGCAATGAGCAGTTCTTC.

This clonotype was counted at least ten times. This CDR3 is CSANPMASSYNEQFF. Written as DNA, the CDR3 is TGCAGTGCTAATCCTATGGCGAGCTCCTACAATGAGCAGTTCTTC. The J gene is TRBJ2-1, the V gene TRBV20-1; D unclear. V lost 4 bases and J 0 bases, leaving 13 bases between the germline ends. Germline V lookup: CDR1 DFQATT, CDR2 SNEGSKA (reference sequence). The CDR3 is 15 amino acids.

V and J are TRBV5-1 and TRBJ2-3; D gene unclear. Trimming cost V 4 bases and J 6 bases, with 6 bases left between them. The CDR3 consists of 11 residues. Germline CDR1 is SGHRS and CDR2 is YFSETQ. The CDR3 loop is CASSGVDTQYF. The CDR3 DNA is TGCGCCAGCAGCGGGGTGGATACGCAGTATTTT. Drawing the rest from reference TRBV5-1 and TRBJ2-3, the complete variable domain is KAGVTQTPRYLIKTRGQQVTLSCSPISGHRSVSWYQQTPGQGLQFLFEYFSETQRNKGNFPGRFSGRQFSNSRSEMNVSTLELGDSALYLCASSGVDTQYFGPGTRLTVL.

This chain joins TRBV18 and TRBJ1-4, with no clear D. The V end was cut by 6 bases, the J end by 5 bases, with 10 bases between. Germline V gene lookup returns CDR1 KGHSH and CDR2 LQKENI. The CDR3 consists of 13 residues. The CDR3 protein is CASSYQENEKLFF. The CDR3 DNA reads TGTGCCAGCTCTTATCAGGAAAATGAAAAACTGTTTTTT.

Turning to this clonotype: This may arise from a read error, as a much more abundant clone is one base away. The chain is built from TRBV20-1 and TRBJ1-5; 7 bases line up with TRBD1. The CDR3 is made up of 14 amino acids. Germline-derived CDR1 and CDR2 are DFQATT and SNEGSKA (reference sequence). The CDR3 region is CRALKGQPEMPQHF. The DNA of the CDR3 is TGCAGAGCCCTGAAGGGACAGCCCGAAATGCCCCAGCATTTT.

This clonotype was counted a few times. The J gene is TRBJ2-1, the V gene TRBV5-1, with 8 bases identical to TRBD2. In germline, CDR1 is SGHRS, CDR2 YFSETQ. The CDR3 runs to 15 residues. The junction had 10 bases not matched to a gene; V was cut back by 7 bases and J by 4 bases. CDR3: CASGKLAAGYNEQFF. Here the CDR3 DNA reads TGCGCCAGCGGCAAACTAGCGGCGGGATACAATGAGCAGTTCTTC.

The chain employs TRBV19 and TRBJ2-7; 8 nucleotides match TRBD2. Germline V gene data show CDR1 as LNHDA and CDR2 as SQIVND (reference sequence). V was clipped by 0 bases and J by 1 base; unmatched bases: 5. The CDR3 has 16 residues. CDR3 sequence reads: CASSIDPRGGSYEQYF. CDR3 in DNA: TGTGCCAGTAGTATAGATCCCCGGGGGGGATCCTACGAGCAGTACTTC.

This clonotype was seen only a few times. The genes are TRBV6-2 or TRBV6-3 and TRBJ2-7; the D gene is possibly TRBD1 (6 bases). The CDR3 contains 16 residues. The germline gives CDR1 MNHEY, CDR2 SVGEGT. V gave up 6 bases and J gave up 0 bases, with 18 bases separating them. CDR3 nucleotides: TGTGCCAGCAGGACCCCCTCCCGGGACATCTCCTACGAGCAGTACTTC. Translated: CASRTPSRDISYEQYF.

In this sample, this clonotype turned up a few times. This chain joins TRBV12-3 or TRBV12-4 and TRBJ1-2; the D gene is possibly TRBD1 (6 bases). The V end was cut by 3 bases, the J end by 1 base, with 15 bases between. The CDR3 is 16 residues long. CDR3 DNA: TGTGCCAGCAGTTTGAGGCAGGGGCCCTTTAACTATGGCTACACCTTC. Its translation: CASSLRQGPFNYGYTF.